What follows describes a single T cell receptor (beta chain). The antigen it binds to is not known. Within one base of it there is no much larger clone, and no base qualities were kept. The library was made by the immunoSEQ multiplex PCR assay. For the multiplex PCR, a mixture combining 60 forward primers for TCR Vbeta segments and 13 reverse primers for TCR Jbeta segments was used. The CDR3 region of rearranged TCR beta genes was amplified from genomic DNA with a multiplex PCR assay. The amplified TCR beta libraries were sequenced on the Illumina HiSeq System as 87-base-pair reads. Turning to the authors' computational methods: In a later analysis, some 80 million unique TCR beta chains were counted across the 650 to 750 repertoires, and roughly 11 million of these chains were shared by at least two donors. Raw reads were error-corrected and collapsed into unique sequences with a nearest-neighbor algorithm that merged closely related sequences to remove PCR and sequencing errors. CDR3 sequences were aligned to IMGT reference sequences to assign V, D and J gene segments. Each retained sequence needed at least a six-nucleotide match to both a V gene segment and a J gene segment. A rearrangement was called productive if the CDR3 had no stop codons and remained in frame with V and J, and every other rearrangement was called non-productive. CDR3 was defined by IMGT convention, running from the second conserved V-encoded cysteine to the conserved J-encoded phenylalanine. Sequences without an unambiguous match to a single V gene segment were excluded from the earlier analysis of about 630 of the donors. An earlier analysis of fewer than 750 of the donors called V segments functional above 56.7% productive rearrangements and segregating when the between-donor standard deviation exceeded 5%. To diagnose cytomegalovirus status from the catalog of TCR beta chain sequences, a statistical classification framework was built. V and J gene assignment, in a later analysis, came from comparing TCR nucleotide sequences with IMGT/GENE-DB human TR gene sequences. The TCRdist pipeline was used in a later analysis to assign CDR3 sequences and most-parsimonious VDJ recombination scenarios. A later analysis defined each TCR beta chain by its CDR3 amino acid sequence plus V-gene family, and excluded reads lacking a unique V-gene family. A later analysis removed 550 to 650 highly shared, low-generation-probability nucleotide sequences to deal with suspected cross-contamination and a sequencing artifact. In a later analysis, a clonal expansion index was calculated for each public chain from normalized within-repertoire ranks of inferred template counts. In a later analysis, generation probabilities were computed with a VDJ recombination model fitted to out-of-frame rearrangements, and the resulting probabilities were checked against IGoR. In a later analysis, TCR-TCR, TCR-HLA and TCR-CMV co-occurrence was scored with hypergeometric tests, and a repertoire-size bias correction was applied to TCR pairs. False discovery rates were estimated in a later analysis by permuting HLA or CMV assignments 20 times. In a later analysis, co-occurring TCRs were grouped using DBSCAN, with TCRdist sequence similarity added in when clustering inside HLA-allele-positive subsets. Repertoires with fewer than 30,000 or more than 120,000 public chains were left out of co-occurrence clustering, as were a handful of repertoires with anomalous nucleotide sharing. In its TCRdb copy, this immuneACCESS table keeps in-frame sequences only and misses some clones. Where compared with another copy, unresolved V genes explain less than half of these, and the others have no known cause. V, J and clone size are taken as reported in that table, and D and trimming were inferred from the DNA itself. In all, the sample holds under 150,000 clones, and 82% of those were seen once. The top ten constitute just over 8% of the sample.

In total, roughly 710 healthy bone marrow donors made up the cohort. Cohort members were all nominally healthy when sampled, although unrecorded immune exposures were likely present. The donor tested CMV seropositive and was one of the 289 seropositive cohort members. Every donor gave a peripheral blood sample, and the peripheral blood mononuclear cells from that sample were used for TCR beta sequencing. Genomic DNA extraction from the blood cell samples was performed with the Qiagen DNeasy Blood Extraction Kit. This sample stems from a study of cytomegalovirus exposure and HLA in healthy donors (dated by TCRdb to about 2017). With regard to the full study: An earlier analysis of under 600 of the donors reported 250 to 350 Gb of sequence data and approximately 110 million unique TCR beta sequences from about 200 million T cells. Roughly 320 gigabases of sequencing data and 70 million to 95 million unique TCR sequences made up an early release that covered 500 to 650 HLA-typed donors. Of the 398 genotyped donors, around 81% fell in the genetic ancestry cluster associated with self-reported Caucasian donors. The study aimed to test whether signatures of past pathogen exposure could be identified by cataloging public T cell receptors. The study used immunosequencing to profile the T cell repertoires of several hundred subjects and linked those repertoires to cytomegalovirus serostatus. Besides the first cohort of around 670 subjects, a separate validation cohort made up of about 120 different subjects was used. To predict cytomegalovirus infection status, the study combined high-throughput TCR immunosequencing, statistical association of individual TCRs with disease status, and machine learning. A later analysis re-analyzed previously published TCR beta repertoires from 550 to 700 donors and added high-resolution HLA genotyping to study TCR occurrence patterns. The later analysis used no new phenotypic data to find candidate immune exposures, relying instead on TCR beta sequences and their occurrence across donors. An earlier analysis of 450 to 750 of the donors used high-throughput TCR beta sequencing to judge whether each TCR beta V gene segment behaved as functional or pseudogenic. Donor age, sex, ethnicity and CMV serostatus were compiled together with the repertoire data. In a later genetic analysis, genome-wide SNP genotypes for about 65% of the 666 donors were used, and that subset was treated as a discovery cohort. Every discovery cohort repertoire had been produced on one sequencing platform. HLA typing covered class I and class II loci at four-digit resolution. Typing coverage varied by locus: about 620-630 donors for A, B, C, DRB1 and DQB1; some 520 for DQA1; 600 to 610 for DPA1; approximately 450 for DPB1. Roughly 5 DR-DQ haplotypes were handled as single units for association and clustering, since linkage in the cohort was strong. Among 300 to 500 genotyped donors of the cohort, an average of about 220,000 unique TCR beta nucleotide sequences was sequenced per donor, of which 15% to 20% were non-productive.

The paper's findings and limits, for the study overall: A later genetic analysis associated a missense DCLRE1C variant with V-gene and J-gene trimming of TCR beta chains, and an independent cohort replicated the association. In the study, 150 to 200 TCR beta chains were listed as associated with cytomegalovirus. Roughly uniform sequencing depth across donors was assumed in presence/absence analyses, although this assumption may not hold. A further reported finding was that TCR beta sequences accurately predicted the HLA-A and HLA-B alleles for most subjects in the first cohort. In a later analysis, the rate of TCR association differed among HLA loci, with DRB1 alleles having the most associated TCRs and HLA-C alleles having the fewest. According to a later analysis, parvovirus B19, influenza, CMV and Epstein-Barr virus appeared linked to several top co-occurrence clusters. In a later analysis, HLA-associated TCR beta chains were found to be more clonally expanded and to have lower generation probabilities than equally common non-associated chains. In an earlier analysis of more than 450 of the donors, most TCR beta V segments were observed in productive rearrangements about 87% or about 30% of the time, broadly matching IMGT annotations. Cytomegalovirus status was reported to be diagnosed by the classifier with high specificity and sensitivity in both the original and validation cohorts. Some IMGT-functional V segments, including TRBV6-2 and TRBV6-3, could not be told apart with the 87-base-pair reads, so those segments were excluded. Because counts were too low, around 18 rarely observed V segments, including chromosome 9 orphons, were left out of the earlier analysis of several hundred of the donors. Correlated functional status among segregating V segments might be attributable to linkage disequilibrium, but an unknown experimental factor could not be ruled out. Specific HLA alleles were associated with 15,000 to 20,000 TCR beta sequences at a false discovery rate of 0.05 in a later analysis. The authors suggested that the approach could potentially be generalized to other disease states and immunological phenotypes. In vitro tests confirmed that a few of the cytomegalovirus-associated TCR beta chains recognize cytomegalovirus antigens. HLA typing was unavailable for some donors at each locus, so association tests used only the typed subset. The sequencing pipeline was judged likely to have produced a cluster of highly shared sequence variants as a technical artifact. This cohort had only TCR beta chains sequenced, and the lack of alpha or paired-chain data limited which features could be detected. CMV serostatus was the only immune exposure information available for the cohort. A later genetic analysis reported fewer N-insertions in productive TCRs among donors in an Asian-associated ancestry cluster than the roughly 620-donor mean. In a later analysis, most CMV-associated TCR beta chains were found to appear HLA-restricted, with HLA associations seemingly driven largely by CMV exposure. Assigning TCR associations to individual alleles was difficult when HLA alleles, especially DR and DQ, strongly co-occurred. Most TCR sequences were observed very rarely across donors, whereas some public TCRs were present in many individuals.

Relative to germline, V is 4 bases shorter and J is 1 base shorter, with 22 bases between their ends. The CDR3 has 18 amino acids, counting the end cysteine and phenylalanine. Here the CDR3 DNA is all that survives: 54 bases in frame from base 1. Taken from the germline V gene, the CDR1 and CDR2 loops are MNHNS and SASEGT. The chain uses TRBV6-1 and TRBJ1-2; a tentative D call is TRBD1 (6 bases match). This clonotype originated in a woman in her 50s in good health and CMV-seropositive. Input material: PBMCs. The CDR3 sequence is CASSGGQQGANVNYGYTF. At the DNA level, the sequence is TGTGCCAGCAGTGGAGGACAACAGGGCGCCAATGTTAACTATGGCTACACCTTC.